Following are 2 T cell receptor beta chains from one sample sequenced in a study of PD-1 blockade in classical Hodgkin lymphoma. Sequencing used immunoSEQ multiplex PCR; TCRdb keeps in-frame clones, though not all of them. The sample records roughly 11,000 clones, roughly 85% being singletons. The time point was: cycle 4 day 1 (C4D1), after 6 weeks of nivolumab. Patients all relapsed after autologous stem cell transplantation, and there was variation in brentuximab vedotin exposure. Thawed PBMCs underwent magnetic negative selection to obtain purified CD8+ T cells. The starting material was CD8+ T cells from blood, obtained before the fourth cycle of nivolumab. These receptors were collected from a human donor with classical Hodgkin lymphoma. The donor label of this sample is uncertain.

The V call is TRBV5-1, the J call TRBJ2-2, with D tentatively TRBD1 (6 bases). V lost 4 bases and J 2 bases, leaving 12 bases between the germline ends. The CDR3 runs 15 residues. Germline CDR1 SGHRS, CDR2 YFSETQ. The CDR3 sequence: CASSPGQTNTGELFF. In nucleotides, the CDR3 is TGCGCCAGCAGCCCTGGACAGACCAACACCGGGGAGCTGTTTTTT.

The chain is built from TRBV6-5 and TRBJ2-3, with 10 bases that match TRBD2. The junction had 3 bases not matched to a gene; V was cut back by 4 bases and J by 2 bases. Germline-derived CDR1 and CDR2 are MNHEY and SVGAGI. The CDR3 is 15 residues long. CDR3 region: CASSFGLADTDTQYF. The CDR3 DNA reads TGTGCCAGCAGTTTCGGACTAGCGGACACAGATACGCAGTATTTT.